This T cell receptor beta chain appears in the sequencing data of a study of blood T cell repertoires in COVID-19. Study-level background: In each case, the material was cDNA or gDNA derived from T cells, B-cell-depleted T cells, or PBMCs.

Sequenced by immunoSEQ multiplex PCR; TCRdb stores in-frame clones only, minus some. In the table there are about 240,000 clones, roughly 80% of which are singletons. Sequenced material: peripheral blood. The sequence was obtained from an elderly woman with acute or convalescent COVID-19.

CDR3 nucleotides: TGTGCCAGCAGTTACGGCCGGAACACTGAAGCTTTCTTT. Translated: CASSYGRNTEAFF. This sequence joins TRBV6-5 and TRBJ1-1; unclear D gene. The CDR3 consists of 13 residues. V shed 2 bases and J shed 1 base, with 5 bases lying between them. Per germline, CDR1 MNHEY and CDR2 SVGAGI.